The 21 T cell receptor beta chains given below trace back to one sample, sequenced in a study of vaccination and CD4 T cells after COVID-19. The Oncomine TCR Beta short-read assay was applied to DNA of cultured CD4+ T cells. MiXCR, run by TCRdb on the PCR reads, gives a single entry per CDR3 protein. The profile shows tens of thousands of distinct CDR3 sequences, 30% to 45% of them singletons. The antigens these receptors bind are not known. Noted time point: late sampling 161 to 241 days after vaccination in three convalescent patients. Described treatment: roughly 10-day PBMC culture with coronavirus spike peptide pools or control peptides (ViraFEST assay). This specimen was CD4+ T cells from blood, cultured in vitro, taken about 7 months after SARS-CoV-2 vaccination. The receptors here all came from a human donor who had recovered from COVID-19.

The V and J genes are TRBV7-9 and TRBJ2-1; D gene uncertain. Between the trimmed V and J ends, which lost 3 bases and 15 bases, there was a span of 24 bases. Germline lookup yields CDR1 SEHNR and CDR2 FQNEAQ (reference sequence). The CDR3 totals 15 residues. As DNA, the CDR3 is TGTGCCAGCAGCTTCGGGCGGAGTGACAATGAGCAGTTGTTCTTC. Translated, it gives CASSFGRSDNEQLFF.

To note about this clonotype: As the CDR3 is not closed by the conserved phenylalanine or tryptophan, this likely results from a read error. The CDR3 DNA reads as TGTGCCAGCAGACACCTACGGGGAAGCTATGGCTACACCCTC. Translated, it gives CASRHLRGSYGYTL. The V and J genes are TRBV6-1 and TRBJ1-2; D remains ambiguous. The germline V gene has CDR1 MNHNS and CDR2 SASEGT. CDR3 size: 14 residues. Trimming cost V 6 bases and J 4 bases, with 15 bases left between them.

This sequence joins TRBV27 and TRBJ1-1, with D perhaps TRBD1 (5 bases). Germline loops: CDR1 MNHEY, CDR2 SMNVEV (reference sequence). The CDR3 is 14 amino acids. V was shortened by 7 bases and J by 2 bases, with 14 bases between the two germline ends. The CDR3 DNA sequence: TGTGCCAGCATCTCGGCAGGGTCAAACACTGAAGCTTTCTTT. This encodes CASISAGSNTEAFF.

The chain couples TRBV20-1 to TRBJ2-1; either TRBD1 or TRBD2 may fit D (5 bases each). This CDR3 comprises 13 residues. V was clipped by 6 bases and J by 9 bases, with 18 bases between them. Germline V CDR1 and CDR2: DFQATT, SNEGSKA (reference sequence). The CDR3 sequence is CSAAGTTDGEQFF. CDR3 DNA: TGCAGTGCGGCCGGGACCACTGACGGTGAGCAGTTCTTC.

This chain joins TRBV24-1 and TRBJ2-3, with TRBD2 matching over 12 bases. The CDR3 totals 16 residues. Germline values: CDR1 KGHDR, CDR2 SFDVKD. With 2 bases clipped from V and 6 bases from J, the junction kept 5 bases outside the gene matches. The CDR3 sequence is CATSDWEGLAGDTQYF. The CDR3 DNA follows: TGTGCCACCAGTGATTGGGAGGGACTAGCGGGTGATACGCAGTATTTT.

V and J are TRBV29-1 and TRBJ2-1; D is uncertain. The CDR3 contains 13 residues. The V and J ends lost 6 bases and 6 bases respectively, with 15 bases between them. Germline CDR1 is SQVTM and CDR2 is ANQGSEA. The CDR3 reads CSVATDRSNEQFF. Here the CDR3 DNA reads TGCAGCGTCGCAACAGACCGTAGCAATGAGCAGTTCTTC.

In this sample, this clonotype turned up a few times. CDR3 DNA sequence: TGCAGTGCTATGGACCCGATCTCCTCTAGCACAGATACGCAGTATTTT. It encodes CSAMDPISSSTDTQYF. The chain uses TRBV20-1 and TRBJ2-3, with D unclear. This CDR3 is built from 16 residues. Trimming left V 4 bases short and J 0 bases short, with 17 bases between. CDR1 is DFQATT and CDR2 is SNEGSKA in the germline V gene (reference sequence).

The rearrangement uses TRBV20-1 and TRBJ2-7; 12 bases align to TRBD2. Looked up from germline, CDR1 is DFQATT and CDR2 is SNEGSKA (reference sequence). The CDR3 sequence is 14 residues long. The ends lost 4 bases at V and 6 bases at J; junction bases unmatched: 7. This chain's CDR3 is CSAIRLAGVSEQYF. The DNA of the CDR3 is TGCAGTGCTATTAGACTAGCGGGAGTGAGCGAGCAGTACTTC.

This sequence joins TRBV7-6 and TRBJ1-1; D might be TRBD1 (6 bases). V lost 4 bases to trimming and J lost 2 bases, with 14 bases between them. The CDR3 sequence is 15 residues long. Looked up from germline, CDR1 is SGHVS and CDR2 is FNYEAQ. CDR3 DNA: TGTGCCAGCAGCTCTCAGGCAGGGGTCAACACTGAAGCTTTCTTT. This gives the protein CASSSQAGVNTEAFF.

The gene calls are TRBV20-1 and TRBJ2-7; 9 bases fit TRBD1. This CDR3 has 15 amino acids. The V segment lost 5 bases and the J segment 5 bases; nucleotides outside the gene matches: 13. Per the germline V gene, CDR1 is DFQATT and CDR2 is SNEGSKA (reference sequence). The CDR3 coding sequence is TGCAGTGCTTACAATTCCGGGACAGGGCTCGACGAGCAGTACTTC. Translation: CSAYNSGTGLDEQYF.

The genes are TRBV6-2 or TRBV6-3 and TRBJ2-5; a weak D match, TRBD1 (6 bases). The CDR3 has 12 residues. Germline V gives CDR1 MNHEY, CDR2 SVGEGT. V was pared by 7 bases and J by 5 bases, with 11 bases between. The CDR3 here is CASKTGGETQYF. The CDR3 DNA reads TGTGCCAGCAAGACAGGTGGGGAGACCCAGTACTTC.

This sequence joins TRBV7-9 and TRBJ1-6; D not certain. Germline loops: CDR1 SEHNR, CDR2 FQNEAQ (reference sequence). The CDR3 runs 15 residues. Trimming took off 0 bases at V and 5 bases at J, with 8 bases between the two ends. CDR3 nucleotides: TGTGCCAGCAGCTTAGCCCAGGCCAATAATTCACCCCTCCACTTT. It yields the protein CASSLAQANNSPLHF.

The V gene is TRBV10-3, the J gene TRBJ2-7; the D gene is possibly TRBD2 (6 bases). CDR1 ENHRY and CDR2 SYGVKD come from the germline V gene. The V gene lost 6 bases and the J gene lost 3 bases, with 18 bases spanning the gap. This CDR3 has 15 amino acids. The CDR3 reads CAISQSGRENYEQYF. In nucleotides, the CDR3 is TGTGCCATCAGCCAGTCGGGGCGGGAAAACTACGAGCAGTACTTC.

The chain carries TRBV20-1 and TRBJ2-1; D is ambiguous. V gave up 7 bases and J gave up 10 bases, with 20 bases separating them. The CDR3 loop spans 13 amino acids. Germline CDR1 and CDR2: DFQATT and SNEGSKA (reference sequence). The CDR3 nucleotides are TGCAGTGGCCGGGTGTTGGGGATCTGGGAGCAGTTCTTC. Its protein is CSGRVLGIWEQFF.

Points on this clonotype: A junction boundary mismatches the germline segment, possibly from a read error. The chain employs TRBV10-1 and TRBJ2-5, with 8 bases lining up with TRBD2. The CDR3 runs 15 residues. From germline, CDR1 is WNHNN and CDR2 SYGVQD (reference sequence). The CDR3 reads CASSEVAGRRETRYF. The CDR3 coding sequence is TGCGCCAGCAGTGAGGTAGCGGGACGGCGAGAGACCCGGTACTTC.

CDR3 region: CASSLGGTGSDSPLHF. DNA of the CDR3: TGTGCCAGCAGCTTAGGAGGGACAGGGAGTGATTCACCCCTCCACTTT. The chain combines TRBV7-2 with TRBJ1-6, with 9 bases fitting TRBD1. CDR3 length: 16 residues. CDR1 and CDR2 from the germline V gene are SGHTA and FQGNSA. With V trimmed by 1 base and J by 8 bases, 6 bases remained unmatched.

The V gene is TRBV6-1, the J gene TRBJ1-2; D gene uncertain. Germline CDR1 and CDR2: MNHNS and SASEGT. V lost 6 bases, J lost 4 bases, and 12 bases lay in between. The CDR3 has 13 amino acids. CDR3 region: CASRKSTVYGYTF. The CDR3 DNA sequence: TGTGCCAGCAGAAAATCGACGGTCTATGGCTACACCTTC.

The chain has TRBV7-2 and TRBJ2-7; 10 bases are shared with TRBD2. This CDR3 spans 15 amino acids. Losses at the gene ends were 1 base for V and 6 bases for J; bases not matched to a gene: 6. From germline, CDR1 is SGHTA and CDR2 FQGNSA. The CDR3 protein is CASSLGLAGAGEQYF. In DNA, the CDR3 is TGTGCCAGCAGCTTAGGGCTAGCGGGAGCTGGCGAGCAGTACTTC.

This clonotype was found a few times. The junction departs from the called germline gene at one end, perhaps through a read error. The chain links TRBV6-1 to TRBJ2-7; no reliable D call. The germline V gene encodes CDR1 MNHNS and CDR2 SASEGT. This CDR3 has 9 amino acids. The CDR3 here is CASSERVPF. CDR3 coding DNA: TGTGCCAGCAGTGAAAGGGTGCCATTC.

The genes are TRBV10-3 and TRBJ2-5, with D maybe TRBD1 (6 bases). In germline, CDR1 is ENHRY, CDR2 SYGVKD. The V end lost 3 bases, the J end lost 0 bases, and 14 bases lay between the germline ends. CDR3 size: 16 residues. The CDR3 DNA reads as TGTGCCATCAGTGATGGCGGCGGACAGCACCAAGAGACCCAGTACTTC. This codes for CAISDGGGQHQETQYF.

This chain uses TRBV20-1 with TRBJ2-7; TRBD1 matches at 9 bases. The germline CDR1 and CDR2 sequences are DFQATT and SNEGSKA (reference sequence). The CDR3 runs to 14 residues. V lost 3 bases to trimming and J lost 5 bases; unmatched junction nucleotides: 8. CDR3 sequence (DNA): TGCAGTGCTAGTGTATCACAGGGGGCGGACGAGCAGTACTTC. Its translation: CSASVSQGADEQYF.